One TCR beta chain is described in this entry. This clonotype was counted a single time. The antigen it recognizes is unknown. No base-level quality is on record; no much larger clone is a single base apart. A single read counts as weak evidence. In this study, sorted CD4+ and CD8+ T cells from the blood of healthy subjects and of severe aplastic anemia patients had their TCR repertoires deep-sequenced. Ficoll-Paque density gradient centrifugation was used to isolate peripheral blood mononuclear cells. Before DNA was extracted, CD4+ and CD8+ T cells were sorted using either FACS or magnetic beads. TCR beta VDJ combination and CDR3 sequence profiling used genomic DNA as the template. An Illumina HiSeq 2000 was the platform used for TCR repertoire sequencing. In the authors' own workflow: Repertoire assessment relied on Simpson's diversity index, CDR3 size and DJ length profiles, and TRBV/TRBJ rearrangement plots. Whichever DNA sequence was most abundant in the deep sequencing data was defined as the immunodominant clone. CDR3 amino acid sequences were checked for sharing between subjects and were compared against published repertoires and the VDJdb database. The public sequencing data were trimmed at Q25 with fastp and processed into clonotypes with MiXCR by TCRdb, which kept only in-frame beta chains. Each CDR3 protein gets just one entry, which takes the most common genes and DNA from the rows behind it. These V and J calls derive from TCRdb rather than the authors' analysis. The sample table contains 300,000 or so distinct CDR3 sequences; only one count was recorded for roughly half of them. 8% of the sample lies in the top ten.

This entry comes from a study of CD8+CD57+ T cells in acquired aplastic anemia (dated by TCRdb to 2016 to 2019). In terms of the full investigation: Extracted DNA from sorted CD4+ and CD8+ cells averaged approximately 3 ug, ranging from roughly 0.17 to 27.4 ug. What the work shows at the level of the full study, not this receptor alone: About 28 CD8+ CDR3 sequences were found in both patients and controls but appeared to be highly expressed in patients and within the immunodominant clones of the patients. CD8+ Simpson's diversity did not differ significantly between patients and healthy controls (P=0.060).

The V end loses 2 bases and the J end loses 7 bases, and a stretch of 15 bases separates them. Including cysteine and phenylalanine, the CDR3 has 16 amino acids. The DNA shown is the 48-base CDR3, in frame from base 1. For CDR1 and CDR2, the germline V gene (reference sequence) lists SEHNR and FQNEAQ. Sequencing was carried out using sorted CD4+, CD8+, or CD8+CD57+ T cells (not recorded which) from PBMCs. The rearranged chain carries TRBV7-9 and TRBJ1-6, and the D gene may be TRBD1, 6 bases matching. This clonotype was sampled from a human donor with severe aplastic anemia or a healthy control (not recorded which). The CDR3 here reads CASSLNRASRNSPLHF. The nucleotide sequence reads TGTGCCAGCAGCTTAAACAGGGCCTCGCGGAATTCACCCCTCCACTTT.